The 7 T cell receptor beta chains reported below all come from one sample, sequenced in a study of blood T cell repertoires in COVID-19. The table came from immunoSEQ multiplex PCR; TCRdb's copy has only in-frame clones and leaves some out. Of about 98,000 clones in the sample, approximately 86% were seen once. Sequencing was carried out using peripheral blood. The receptors here all came from a man aged 50 or older with active or convalescent COVID-19.

V gene TRBV29-1 combines with J gene TRBJ1-2; 11 positions agree with TRBD1. V lost 3 bases and J lost 7; bases outside the gene matches: 4. CDR3 length: 13 residues. The germline V gene has CDR1 SQVTM and CDR2 ANQGSEA. In DNA form, the CDR3 reads TGCAGCGTTGATGGACAGGGGGCGCGTGGCTACACCTTC. As protein: CSVDGQGARGYTF. Full variable domain (remainder filled in from reference TRBV29-1 and TRBJ1-2): SAVISQKPSRDICQRGTSLTIQCQVDSQVTMMFWYRQQPGQSLTLIATANQGSEATYESGFVIDKFPISRPNLTFSTLTVSNMSPEDSSIYLCSVDGQGARGYTFGSGTRLTVV.

This clone was seen only once. The chain joins TRBV10-3 to TRBJ1-1; TRBD1 might be the D (5 bases). With 0 bases removed from V and 6 bases from J, the gap between germline ends came to 8 bases. The CDR3 is 13 amino acids. The germline gives CDR1 ENHRY, CDR2 SYGVKD. In nucleotides, the CDR3 is TGTGCCATCAGTGAGTCGGGGGGTTCTGAAGCTTTCTTT. This gives the protein CAISESGGSEAFF.

The chain carries TRBV13 and TRBJ1-2; D remains unclear. The V and J ends lost 2 bases and 7 bases respectively, with 14 bases between them. CDR1 and CDR2 (germline): PRHDT, FYEKMQ (reference sequence). The CDR3 spans 14 residues. The chain's CDR3 is CASSLFQVRGGYTF. The CDR3 nucleotides read TGTGCCAGCAGCTTATTCCAGGTCCGTGGTGGCTACACCTTC.

The chain is built from TRBV10-3 and TRBJ1-2; D is uncertain. This CDR3 spans 11 amino acids. Germline loops: CDR1 ENHRY, CDR2 SYGVKD. The V end was cut by 6 bases, the J end by 3 bases, with 5 bases between. The CDR3 nucleotides are TGTGCCATCAGGGCAGACTATGGCTACACCTTC. It is translated as CAIRADYGYTF.

There are a few counts of this clone. The chain joins TRBV6-5 to TRBJ1-2; perhaps TRBD1 as D (6 bases). The germline gives CDR1 MNHEY, CDR2 SVGAGI. The CDR3 spans 14 residues. The V and J ends lost 7 bases and 8 bases respectively, with 20 bases between them. DNA for the CDR3: TGTGCCAGCACCCCCCGGGGGGCCTTTGAGGGCTACACCTTC. This sequence encodes CASTPRGAFEGYTF.

The rearrangement uses TRBV14 and TRBJ1-6, with D possibly being TRBD1 (6 bases). CDR1 SGHDN and CDR2 FVKESK come from the germline V gene. CDR3 length: 14 amino acids. V lost 1 base, J lost 10 bases, and 11 bases lay in between. Here the CDR3 DNA reads TGTGCCAGCAGCCAAGCCAACAGGGACTCACCCCTCCACTTT. This codes for CASSQANRDSPLHF.

V and J are TRBV4-1 and TRBJ2-4, with D possibly matching TRBD2 (5 bases). The CDR3 consists of 15 residues. Per germline, CDR1 MGHRA and CDR2 YSYEKL. The V gene lost 3 bases and the J gene lost 7 bases, with 16 bases spanning the gap. The CDR3 coding sequence is TGCGCCAGCAGCCAGATAAAACTAGTCTCGAACATTCAGTACTTC. Translated, it gives CASSQIKLVSNIQYF.